The T cell receptor beta chain under discussion was sequenced for a study of CD8 T cells in Susac syndrome. This clonotype was recorded once. Its antigen is not known. General study findings and limits: The study found that Susac CD8+ clonal expansion peaked in TEMRA cells and active patients.

The RNA input was about 0.5 to 1 ug, and it was reverse transcribed with random hexamers. TCR beta CDR3 was amplified by immunoSEQ multiplex PCR. This amplification extended across 54 Vbeta and 13 Jbeta segments. TCRdb ran MiXCR on the immunoSEQ multiplex PCR reads and lists one entry per CDR3 protein. The sample includes 70,000 to 100,000 distinct CDR3 sequences, 95% to 97% seen only once; the top ten take around 0.43%. V was shortened by 6 bases and J by 5 bases, with 13 bases between the two germline ends. Germline assignment: CDR1 SEHNR and CDR2 FQNEAQ (reference sequence). The length of the CDR3 is 13 residues.

Sequences were obtained from CD8+ T cells from PBMCs. This TCR was sampled from a human donor with Susac syndrome. The V gene is TRBV7-9, the J gene TRBJ2-5; D ambiguous. For the CDR3, the DNA is TGTGCCAGCAGACTCGGGCAATGGGAGACCCAGTACTTC. Translating gives CASRLGQWETQYF.